Below, 8 T cell receptor beta chains from the same sample are listed, as sequenced in a study of blood T cell repertoires in COVID-19. TCRdb keeps only in-frame clones here, not all; method: immunoSEQ multiplex PCR. This table holds about 180,000 clones, 80% to 90% found once. Input material: peripheral blood. These receptor sequences come from a human donor with active or convalescent COVID-19. The donor label of this sample is uncertain.

This chain connects TRBV7-3 to TRBJ2-1, with 11 nucleotides matching TRBD2. The CDR3 length is 13 residues. The germline V gene encodes CDR1 SGHTA and CDR2 FQGTGA. The J segment lost 13 bases and the V segment lost 5 bases, leaving 7 bases of the junction unmatched. The CDR3 region is CASSPNSGGDQFF. CDR3 in DNA: TGTGCCAGCAGCCCCAATAGCGGGGGGGACCAGTTCTTC.

The CDR3 DNA sequence: TGTGCCTGGAGTGTAAGGGGGCAGAATGAGCAGTTCTTC. Residues: CAWSVRGQNEQFF. The genes are TRBV30 and TRBJ2-1; 7 bases are shared with TRBD1. Germline loops: CDR1 GTSNPN, CDR2 SVGIG (reference sequence). This CDR3 is built from 13 residues. The J segment lost 7 bases and the V segment lost 0 bases, leaving 3 bases of the junction unmatched.

The chain joins TRBV5-1 to TRBJ1-1; D is ambiguous. Trimming removed 0 bases at V and 1 base at J, with 10 bases between. Germline-derived CDR1 and CDR2 are SGHRS and YFSETQ. The CDR3 length is 15 residues. The DNA of the CDR3 is TGCGCCAGCAGCTTGGCGGTGAGCGGGAACACTGAAGCTTTCTTT. Amino acid sequence: CASSLAVSGNTEAFF.

This clone was recorded once. The V call is TRBV12-5, the J call TRBJ2-7; 8 bases align to TRBD1. This CDR3 is built from 14 residues. Trimming removed 6 bases from V and 2 bases from J; junction bases left unmatched: 6. From germline, CDR1 is LGHNT and CDR2 FRNRAP. The CDR3 DNA follows: TGTGCTAGTGGCCCCCCGGGACAGGCCTACGAGCAGTACTTC. This codes for CASGPPGQAYEQYF.

The gene calls are TRBV7-6 and TRBJ2-7, with D possibly being TRBD2 (5 bases). The CDR3 covers 14 residues. Per the germline V gene, CDR1 is SGHVS and CDR2 is FNYEAQ. V was shortened by 1 base and J by 3 bases, with 10 bases between the two germline ends. CDR3 region: CASSLVHGNYEQYF. DNA for the CDR3: TGTGCCAGCAGCTTAGTGCACGGGAACTACGAGCAGTACTTC.

This rearrangement joins TRBV10-2 to TRBJ1-5; 8 bases agree with TRBD1. CDR3 length equals 14 residues. Germline V gives CDR1 WSHSY, CDR2 SAAADI. After removal of 3 bases from V and 7 bases from J, the junction contained 5 bases not matched to a gene. The CDR3: CASSEQGVGQPQHF. The CDR3 bases are TGCGCCAGCAGTGAACAGGGGGTCGGACAGCCCCAGCATTTT.

Remarks on this clone: Other DNA sequences in this sample translate to the same CDR3. The rearrangement joins TRBV5-4 to TRBJ1-4; TRBD1 matches at 7 bases. J was trimmed by 6 bases and V by 3 bases; bases with no gene match: 8. The CDR3 length is 15 residues. Germline loops: CDR1 SGHNT, CDR2 YYREEE (reference sequence). CDR3 bases: TGTGCCAGCAGCTCAAACAGGGGAATCGATGAAAAACTGTTTTTT. Amino acids: CASSSNRGIDEKLFF.

The chain carries TRBV19 and TRBJ2-7; D gene ambiguous. The CDR3 consists of 14 residues. Trimming took off 2 bases at V and 0 bases at J, with 8 bases between the two ends. The germline V gene has CDR1 LNHDA and CDR2 SQIVND (reference sequence). The CDR3 bases are TGTGCCAGTAGTATATCAGTCTCCTCCTACGAGCAGTACTTC. Protein product: CASSISVSSYEQYF.